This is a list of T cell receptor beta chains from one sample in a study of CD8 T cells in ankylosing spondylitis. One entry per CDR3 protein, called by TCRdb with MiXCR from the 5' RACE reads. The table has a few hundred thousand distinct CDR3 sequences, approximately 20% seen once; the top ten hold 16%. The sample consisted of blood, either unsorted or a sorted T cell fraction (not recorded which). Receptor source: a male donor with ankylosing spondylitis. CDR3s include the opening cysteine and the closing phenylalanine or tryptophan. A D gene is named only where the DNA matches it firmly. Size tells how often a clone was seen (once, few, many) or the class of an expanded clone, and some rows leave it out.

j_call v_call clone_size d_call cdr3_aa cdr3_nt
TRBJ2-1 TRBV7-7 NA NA CASSLFQTGNNEQFF TGTGCTAGCAGCTTATTCCAAACAGGGAACAATGAGCAGTTCTTC
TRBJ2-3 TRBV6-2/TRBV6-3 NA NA CASSRPRPSDTQYF TGTGCCAGCAGCCGCCCGAGACCGTCAGATACGCAGTATTTT
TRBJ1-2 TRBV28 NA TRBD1 CGGTAYGYTF TGTGGCGGGACAGCCTATGGCTACACCTTC
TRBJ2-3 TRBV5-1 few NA CASSNPSTDTQYF TGCGCCAGCAGCAACCCTAGCACAGATACGCAGTATTTT
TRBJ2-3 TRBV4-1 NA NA CASSSKAGTSTDTQYF TGCGCCAGCAGCTCTAAGGCAGGAACTAGCACAGATACGCAGTATTTT
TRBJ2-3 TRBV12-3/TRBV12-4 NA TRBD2 CASSAGLASTDTQYF TGTGCCAGCAGCGCAGGACTAGCTAGCACAGATACGCAGTATTTT
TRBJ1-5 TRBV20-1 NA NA CSAMDRFLLSNQPQHF TGCAGTGCTATGGACAGATTTCTCCTTAGCAATCAGCCCCAGCATTTT
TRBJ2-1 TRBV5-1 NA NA CASSLVGLAADEQFF TGCGCCAGCAGCTTGGTAGGGCTAGCTGCCGATGAGCAGTTCTTC
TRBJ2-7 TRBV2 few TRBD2 CASHYIAGGANEQYF TGTGCCAGCCACTACATAGCGGGAGGAGCAAACGAGCAGTACTTC
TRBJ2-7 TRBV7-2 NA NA CASSGGGKNYEQYF TGTGCCAGCAGCGGGGGGGGCAAGAACTACGAGCAGTACTTC
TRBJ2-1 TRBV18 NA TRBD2 CASSPRVAGLSHEQFF TGTGCCAGCTCACCACGGGTAGCGGGTTTGTCCCATGAGCAGTTCTTC
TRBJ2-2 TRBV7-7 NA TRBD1 CASSSGQGYGELFF TGTGCTAGCAGCTCGGGACAGGGTTACGGGGAGCTGTTTTTT